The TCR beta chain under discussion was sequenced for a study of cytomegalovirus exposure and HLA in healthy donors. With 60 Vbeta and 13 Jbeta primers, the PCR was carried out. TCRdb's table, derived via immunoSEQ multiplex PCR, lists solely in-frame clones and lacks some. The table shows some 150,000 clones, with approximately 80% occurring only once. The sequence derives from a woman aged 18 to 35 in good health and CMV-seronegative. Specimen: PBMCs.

The CDR3 here is CASSIMGGSNTEAFF. In nucleotides, the CDR3 is TGTGCCAGTAGTATAATGGGGGGTTCCAACACTGAAGCTTTCTTT. The rearrangement joins TRBV19 to TRBJ1-1; possible D gene TRBD1, 5 bases. Germline V gene lookup returns CDR1 LNHDA and CDR2 SQIVND (reference sequence). The CDR3 runs to 15 residues. Between the trimmed V and J ends, which lost 2 bases and 2 bases, there was a span of 12 bases.